A selection of T cell receptor beta chains follows, all from one sample in a study of shared clonotypes between healthy human individuals. Only in-frame clones appear in the TCRdb table, and some are missing; sequencing was by immunoSEQ multiplex PCR. The sample contains hundreds of thousands of clones, roughly 77% of which appear only once. The sequenced sample was PBMCs. These receptors came from a woman aged 40 to 50 in good health. Some clones in this sample may be carry-over from other donors' samples. CDR3s include the opening cysteine and the closing phenylalanine or tryptophan. D genes are given only for firm matches. Rows may omit the clone size; those that give it use once, few, many or a size class.

V	J	D	size	DNA	CDR3
TRBV28	TRBJ1-1	TRBD1	NA	TGTGCCAGTCACGACAGGGGGGTGTGGACTGAAGCTTTCTTT	CASHDRGVWTEAFF
TRBV30	TRBJ2-1	TRBD2	NA	TGTGCCTGGGGGGGACCCCCCCTAGCGGACGAGCAGTTCTTC	CAWGGPPLADEQFF
TRBV5-1	TRBJ2-5	TRBD1	NA	TGCGCCAGCAGCTTGGAGGGCAGGGGGCGCGTAGAGACCCAGTACTTC	CASSLEGRGRVETQYF
TRBV5-1	TRBJ1-2	TRBD1	NA	TGCGCCAGCAGCAACTTACAGGGGGCAAACTATGGCTACACCTTC	CASSNLQGANYGYTF
TRBV5-1	TRBJ2-1	NA	NA	TGCGCCAGCAGATTGGCAGGGTCTTTCGATGAGCAGTTCTTC	CASRLAGSFDEQFF
TRBV18	TRBJ2-1	NA	NA	TGTGCCAGCTCACCAGATCCTAACTACAATGAGCAGTTCTTC	CASSPDPNYNEQFF
TRBV7-9	TRBJ1-2	NA	many	TGTGCCAGCAGCGAGGGGGGTGTGGGCTACACCTTC	CASSEGGVGYTF
TRBV30	TRBJ2-4	TRBD1	NA	TGTGCCTGGAGTGGGGGACAGGCTGGGAACATTCAGTACTTC	CAWSGGQAGNIQYF
TRBV5-6	TRBJ2-5	TRBD2	NA	TGTGCCAGCAGCCGCTTAGCGGGAGTGGGGGAGACCCAGTACTTC	CASSRLAGVGETQYF
TRBV28	TRBJ2-3	TRBD2	NA	TGTGCCAGCAGTTTATTTACTAGCGGGGGGACAGATACGCAGTATTTT	CASSLFTSGGTDTQYF
TRBV11-2	TRBJ2-7	TRBD1	NA	TGTGCCAGCAGCCCAAACAGGGGGGACTACGAGCAGTACTTC	CASSPNRGDYEQYF
TRBV29-1	TRBJ1-1	NA	NA	TGCAGCGCCGCCGAGGGGCCGGGGACTGAAGCTTTCTTT	CSAAEGPGTEAFF
TRBV5-1	TRBJ2-7	TRBD2	NA	TGCGCCAGCAGCTTGGTGACTAGCGGACCTTACGAGCAGTACTTC	CASSLVTSGPYEQYF
TRBV5-4	TRBJ1-5	NA	NA	TGTGCCAGCAGCTCCGAGGTCGATCAGCCCCAGCATTTT	CASSSEVDQPQHF
TRBV18	TRBJ2-3	TRBD2	NA	TGTGCCAGCTCACGCGGACTAGAAACAGATACGCAGTATTTT	CASSRGLETDTQYF
TRBV4-2	TRBJ2-7	NA	NA	TGTGCCAGCAGCCAAGTTGAGACAGGTCACGAGCAGTACTTC	CASSQVETGHEQYF
TRBV5-5	TRBJ2-7	TRBD1	NA	TGTGCCAGCAGCATATACAGGGGGGCAGAGTACGAGCAGTACTTC	CASSIYRGAEYEQYF
TRBV6-5	TRBJ1-3	NA	few	TGTGCCAGCAGTGGCATGAGCTCTGGAAACACCATATATTTT	CASSGMSSGNTIYF
TRBV10-3	TRBJ1-3	NA	NA	TGTGCCATCAGGGGAATTATCGGGACGGCTGGAAACACCATATATTTT	CAIRGIIGTAGNTIYF
TRBV27	TRBJ2-3	NA	few	TGTGCCAGCAGTCACCGGCGGGGCGATACGCAGTATTTT	CASSHRRGDTQYF
TRBV10-3	TRBJ1-2	NA	few	TGTGCCATCAGTGAGCCCAAACGCCCTGGCTACACCTTC	CAISEPKRPGYTF
TRBV25-1	TRBJ2-2	TRBD2	NA	TGTGCCAGCACAAGCGGGAGGGCCGGGGAGCTGTTTTTT	CASTSGRAGELFF
TRBV6-6	TRBJ2-5	TRBD1	few	TGTGCCAGCAGTTACTCGCGACAGGGGGCGGGGGAGACCCAGTACTTC	CASSYSRQGAGETQYF
TRBV5-5	TRBJ1-2	NA	NA	TGTGCCAGCAGCTTGGTCCCAGGGCCGGGCTATGGCTACACCTTC	CASSLVPGPGYGYTF
TRBV6-6	TRBJ2-5	NA	many	TGTGCCAGCAGTTCCGAGGGTCTGTACCAAGAGACCCAGTACTTC	CASSSEGLYQETQYF
TRBV6-6	TRBJ2-1	NA	NA	TGTGCCAGCAGTTACGTGGGAGGACATGAGCAGTTCTTC	CASSYVGGHEQFF
TRBV29-1	TRBJ2-2	TRBD2	NA	TGCAGCGTCGGCGACCGACTAGCGGCCAACACCGGGGAGCTGTTTTTT	CSVGDRLAANTGELFF
TRBV7-8	TRBJ2-3	NA	many	TGTGCCAGCAGCTTAGCTCAGAAAACGGGAGATACGCAGTATTTT	CASSLAQKTGDTQYF
TRBV28	TRBJ2-7	TRBD2	many	TGTGCCAGCGTAGGGCGGGAGCCCACCTCCTACGAGCAGTACTTC	CASVGREPTSYEQYF
TRBV18	TRBJ1-5	NA	NA	TGTGCCAGCTCACCGTTAGGGTCCAATCAGCCCCAGCATTTT	CASSPLGSNQPQHF
TRBV5-1	TRBJ1-4	TRBD1	once	TGCGCCAGCAGACAGGGGGCGGGAACTAATGAAAAACTGTTTTTT	CASRQGAGTNEKLFF
TRBV5-4	TRBJ2-7	NA	NA	TGTGCCAGCAGCTCTCGCCCACGGGCGGACTCCACCTACGAGCAGTACTTC	CASSSRPRADSTYEQYF
TRBV9	TRBJ2-7	TRBD2	NA	TGTGCCAGCAGCGTGGGCGGGAGGGAACCCTACGAGCAGTACTTC	CASSVGGREPYEQYF
TRBV29-1	TRBJ1-1	NA	NA	TGCAGCGCCGAAGTTGGAAACACTGAAGCTTTCTTT	CSAEVGNTEAFF
TRBV21-1	TRBJ1-4	NA	NA	TGTGCCAGCAGCAAACCCTTGGACAGGAAGTTTAATGAAAAACTGTTTTTT	CASSKPLDRKFNEKLFF
TRBV5-1	TRBJ2-3	NA	NA	TGCGCCAGCAGCTTGGGGGGCGCAGTTCTGGCAGATACGCAGTATTTT	CASSLGGAVLADTQYF
TRBV2	TRBJ1-5	NA	NA	TGTGCCAGCAGTGGAAACAATCAGCCCCAGCATTTT	CASSGNNQPQHF
TRBV7-9	TRBJ2-5	NA	NA	TGTGCCAGCAGCTTAGAGGTCCGCGAGACCCAGTACTTC	CASSLEVRETQYF
TRBV7-6	TRBJ2-3	TRBD2	NA	TGTGCCAGCAGCCCACCCCGACTAGCGGGCACAGATACGCAGTATTTT	CASSPPRLAGTDTQYF
TRBV7-3	TRBJ2-1	NA	NA	TGTGCCAGCAGCTCTGAGGCAGGGGAAGACAATGAGCAGTTCTTC	CASSSEAGEDNEQFF
TRBV21-1	TRBJ2-1	NA	NA	TGTGCCAGCAGCTCCCGGGACAGCTACAATGAGCAGTTCTTC	CASSSRDSYNEQFF
TRBV30	TRBJ2-1	NA	NA	TGTGCCTGGAGTGTATGGGACGGTGAGCAGTTCTTC	CAWSVWDGEQFF
TRBV4-3	TRBJ2-1	NA	NA	TGCGCCAGCAGCCCTAGTACGGGGCAGGAGGGTGAGCAGTTCTTC	CASSPSTGQEGEQFF
TRBV7-2	TRBJ1-4	NA	NA	TGTGCCAGCAGCTCGCGACACGAGGTTGGGGAAAAACTGTTTTTT	CASSSRHEVGEKLFF
TRBV7-9	TRBJ1-1	NA	few	TGTGCCAGCAGCTTAGAGACCAGGGGAACTGAAGCTTTCTTT	CASSLETRGTEAFF
TRBV5-1	TRBJ2-1	TRBD2	NA	TGCGCCAGCAGCTTGGGACTAGCGGGAGTTGGTGAGCAGTTCTTC	CASSLGLAGVGEQFF
TRBV27	TRBJ1-6	TRBD1	NA	TGTGCCAGCAGTTTATTGACTCGGGACAGGGGTAATTCACCCCTCCACTTT	CASSLLTRDRGNSPLHF
TRBV18	TRBJ2-7	NA	NA	TGTGCCAGCTCACCCCTATCCTACGAGCAGTACTTC	CASSPLSYEQYF
TRBV9	TRBJ1-1	TRBD1	few	TGTGCCAGCAGCGCCAGGGGGGATAATGAAGCTTTCTTT	CASSARGDNEAFF
TRBV7-2	TRBJ2-1	TRBD2	NA	TGTGCCAGCAGCTTAGCGCTTGGGACTAGCTATGAGCAGTTCTTC	CASSLALGTSYEQFF
TRBV9	TRBJ2-3	TRBD2	NA	TGTGCCAGCAGCGTAGGAACTAGCGGGACCCGGGATACGCAGTATTTT	CASSVGTSGTRDTQYF
TRBV10-3	TRBJ1-4	NA	NA	TGTGCCATCAGTGAGTCGGGAGAGGGGGCTAATGAAAAACTGTTTTTT	CAISESGEGANEKLFF